This TCR beta chain was sequenced for a study of T cell responses to AZD1222 COVID-19 vaccine. General observations from the study: The study sampled repertoires only after the peak T cell response.

CDR1 SGHDT and CDR2 YYEEEE come from the germline V gene. The V and J ends lost 3 bases and 15 bases, in that order; junction bases with no gene match: 8. The CDR3 has 12 amino acids. Method: immunoSEQ multiplex PCR; TCRdb's copy keeps in-frame clones and lacks some. The sample has some 92,000 clones; 90% to 95% are singletons. A word on this clone: Its antigen remains unidentified.

The material was peripheral blood, obtained on day 0 of MenACWY control vaccination. This TCR came from an adult in good health. The chain recombines TRBV5-6 with TRBJ1-4; 7 bases match TRBD1. In DNA form, the CDR3 reads TGTGCCAGCAGCTCAGGGGGGAGGCAGGTGTTTTTT. This encodes CASSSGGRQVFF. Drawing the rest from reference TRBV5-6 and TRBJ1-4, the complete variable domain is DAGVTQSPTHLIKTRGQQVTLRCSPKSGHDTVSWYQQALGQGPQFIFQYYEEEERQRGNFPDRFSGHQFPNYSSELNVNALLLGDSALYLCASSSGGRQVFFGSGTQLSVL.